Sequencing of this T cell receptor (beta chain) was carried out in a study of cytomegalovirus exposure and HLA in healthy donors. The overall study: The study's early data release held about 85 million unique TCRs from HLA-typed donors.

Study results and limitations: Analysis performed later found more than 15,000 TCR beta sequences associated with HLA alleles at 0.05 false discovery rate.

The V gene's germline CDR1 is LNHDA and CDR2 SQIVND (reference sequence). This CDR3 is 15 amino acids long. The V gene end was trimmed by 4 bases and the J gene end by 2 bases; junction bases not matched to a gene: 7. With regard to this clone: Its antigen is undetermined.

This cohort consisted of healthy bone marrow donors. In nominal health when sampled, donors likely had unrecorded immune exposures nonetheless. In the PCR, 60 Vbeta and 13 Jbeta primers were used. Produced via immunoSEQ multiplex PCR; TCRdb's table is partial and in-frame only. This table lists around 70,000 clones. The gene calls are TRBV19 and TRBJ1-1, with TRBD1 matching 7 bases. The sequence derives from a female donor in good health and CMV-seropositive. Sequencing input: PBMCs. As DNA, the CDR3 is TGTGCCAGTAGTAACCCTTACAGGGGCAACACTGAAGCTTTCTTT. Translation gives CASSNPYRGNTEAFF.